This T cell receptor beta chain was sequenced during a study of response to subunit inactivated influenza vaccine. The CDR3 totals 17 residues. Germline V gene sequence: CDR1 MNHEY, CDR2 SMNVEV (reference sequence). The V gene end was trimmed by 2 bases and the J gene end by 0 bases; junction bases not matched to a gene: 7. TCRdb re-called the RT-PCR reads through MiXCR, storing one row per CDR3 protein. Among approximately 520,000 distinct CDR3 sequences listed, approximately 15% were seen once. In its sample, this clonotype was seen a few times. The rearrangement links TRBV27 to TRBJ2-3, with 8 bases matching TRBD2. This TCR derives from a man aged 50 to 69 who received an inactivated influenza vaccine. The input for sequencing was CD4+ T cells sorted from PBMCs, taken roughly 24 months after vaccination. CDR3 in amino acids: CASSLVSSGPSTDTQYF. The CDR3 region has the DNA TGTGCCAGCAGTTTAGTGTCTAGCGGGCCAAGCACAGATACGCAGTATTTT.